The rows below give T cell receptor beta chains drawn from one sample of a study of vaccination and CD4 T cells after COVID-19. The antigens these receptors bind are not known. TCRdb re-analysed the PCR reads in MiXCR, keeping a single row per CDR3 protein. The sample contains about 10,000 distinct CDR3 sequences, around 60% of which appear only once. The specimen sequenced was CD4+ T cells from blood, cultured in vitro. Every receptor here comes from a human donor who had recovered from COVID-19. Each CDR3 is given without its conserved first and last residue.

j_gene | v_gene | CDR3aa
NA | TRBV7-7 | ASSPGGGNEETQY
TRBJ2-3 | TRBV12-3/TRBV12-4 | ASSSLAVTQY
TRBJ2-7 | TRBV20-1 | SARGNGYEQY
TRBJ2-3 | TRBV19 | ASSLLGIQDTQY
TRBJ2-7 | TRBV28 | ASRTGNYEQY
TRBJ2-7 | TRBV6-1 | ACGAGQGSGEQY
TRBJ2-7 | TRBV2 | ASRERQGSSYEQY
TRBJ1-2 | TRBV5-1 | ASTNTGSGYT
TRBJ2-1 | TRBV10-3 | AISVGSGRGRNEQF
TRBJ2-2 | TRBV27 | ASSLTRVWQTGELF
TRBJ1-2 | TRBV11-1 | ASSFTPPYGYT
TRBJ1-5 | TRBV28 | ASSFGTELNQPQH
TRBJ2-7 | TRBV27 | ASSHSGRAPEQY
TRBJ1-2 | TRBV28 | ASRTNDGRVYYGYT
TRBJ2-1 | TRBV7-3 | ASSPGTGLEQF
TRBJ1-3 | TRBV6-1 | ASLSGNTIY
TRBJ2-1 | TRBV5-1 | ASSTGTSANNEQF
TRBJ2-5 | TRBV7-2 | ASSYDRVQETQY
TRBJ2-3 | TRBV6-1 | ATPRTDTQY
TRBJ1-2 | TRBV28 | ASDASGGQGTSGYT
TRBJ2-3 | TRBV24-1 | ATSDFPNDRGNTQY
TRBJ1-2 | TRBV21-1 | ASSISTGAFYGYT
TRBJ1-6 | TRBV7-2 | ASSFITTYSPLH
TRBJ2-3 | TRBV11-3 | ASSLDGGGTQY
TRBJ2-5 | TRBV4-1 | ASSQVRGTSGGAETQY
TRBJ2-3 | TRBV10-3 | ATQFSGGSDTQY
TRBJ2-3 | TRBV24-1 | ATSVGSPQTDTQY
TRBJ2-1 | TRBV20-1 | SARDRAGAINEQF
TRBJ2-5 | TRBV7-9 | ASSFSGGGQETQY
TRBJ2-7 | TRBV7-2 | ASSQRAGRFHEQY
TRBJ1-5 | TRBV7-2 | ASSTRGQQPQH
TRBJ1-6 | TRBV6-1 | ASSVMAGGWNSPLH
TRBJ2-7 | TRBV2 | ASSVTGLGYEQY
TRBJ1-5 | TRBV6-5 | ASSYGGSGNQPQH
TRBJ2-7 | TRBV28 | ASSLWLASYEQY
TRBJ2-1 | TRBV20-1 | SASLAGASYNEQF
TRBJ2-3 | TRBV6-2/TRBV6-3 | ASIKDSTDTQY
TRBJ1-5 | TRBV7-2 | ASSPDRGGQPQH
TRBJ2-2 | TRBV6-5 | ASSYSTTRGELF
TRBJ2-1 | TRBV7-6 | ASSLGTSAYNEQF
TRBJ2-3 | TRBV6-5 | ASSYSRTGFSDTQY
TRBJ1-1 | TRBV11-2 | ASSPGTGAGTEAF
TRBJ1-5 | TRBV28 | ASSMGVGQPQH